The rows below give T cell receptor beta chains drawn from one sample of a study of blood T cell repertoires in COVID-19. Clones were sequenced by immunoSEQ multiplex PCR, and TCRdb holds only the in-frame ones, with some missing. Of around 100,000 clones listed, around nine tenths are singletons. Sequenced input: peripheral blood. The origin of the receptors is an elderly man with acute or convalescent COVID-19. CDR3s include the opening cysteine and the closing phenylalanine or tryptophan. A D gene is named only where the DNA matches it firmly. Size is stated for part of the rows, as once, few or many counts, or as a class when the clone is expanded.

V gene	clone size	J gene	D gene	CDR3 protein	CDR3 DNA
TRBV12-3/TRBV12-4	NA	TRBJ2-7	TRBD1	CASSPRTGREQYF	TGTGCCAGCAGTCCCCGGACAGGGAGGGAGCAGTACTTC
TRBV28	NA	TRBJ1-1	TRBD1	CASSSTWTGNTEAFF	TGTGCCAGCAGTTCAACCTGGACAGGGAACACTGAAGCTTTCTTT
TRBV18	once	TRBJ2-5	TRBD2	CASSPLRGDQETQYF	TGTGCCAGCTCACCACTACGGGGGGACCAAGAGACCCAGTACTTC
TRBV29-1	medium-sized	TRBJ2-1	NA	CSSLRDPGVGEQFF	TGCAGCTCCTTACGGGACCCAGGGGTCGGTGAGCAGTTCTTC
TRBV10-3	NA	TRBJ2-1	NA	CAIKADSSYNEQFF	TGTGCCATCAAGGCGGACAGCTCCTACAATGAGCAGTTCTTC
TRBV19	NA	TRBJ2-3	NA	CASSTGDTQYF	TGTGCCAGTAGTACAGGGGATACGCAGTATTTT
TRBV15	NA	TRBJ2-5	NA	CATSREREETQYF	TGTGCCACCAGCAGAGAGCGGGAAGAGACCCAGTACTTC
TRBV7-9	few	TRBJ1-1	NA	CASSSGRSNTEAFF	TGTGCCAGCAGCTCAGGAAGGTCGAACACTGAAGCTTTCTTT
TRBV19	NA	TRBJ1-1	TRBD1	CASSMQGAAEAFF	TGTGCCAGTAGTATGCAGGGGGCCGCTGAAGCTTTCTTT
TRBV9	NA	TRBJ1-1	NA	CASSVGGENTEAFF	TGTGCCAGCAGCGTTGGGGGGGAGAACACTGAAGCTTTCTTT
TRBV2	NA	TRBJ2-5	NA	CASSERGIGGETQYF	TGTGCCAGCAGTGAACGGGGAATTGGAGGAGAGACCCAGTACTTC
TRBV7-3	NA	TRBJ2-1	NA	CASKDPGGIGGNEQFF	TGTGCCAGCAAGGACCCAGGCGGGATTGGGGGGAATGAGCAGTTCTTC
TRBV7-2	NA	TRBJ2-1	NA	CASSLAQGSYNEQFF	TGTGCCAGCAGCTTAGCGCAGGGGTCCTACAATGAGCAGTTCTTC
TRBV28	NA	TRBJ2-1	TRBD1	CASSPSRDRLYNEQFF	TGTGCCAGCAGTCCAAGCCGGGACAGGCTATACAATGAGCAGTTCTTC
TRBV6-5	once	TRBJ2-1	NA	CASRIDRNSYNEQFF	TGTGCCAGCAGGATCGACAGGAACTCCTACAATGAGCAGTTCTTC
TRBV28	NA	TRBJ1-2	NA	CASSRTEFNYGYTF	TGTGCCAGCAGCCGAACAGAGTTTAACTATGGCTACACCTTC
TRBV6-2/TRBV6-3	NA	TRBJ2-3	TRBD2	CASSSAGEADTQYF	TGTGCCAGCAGTTCTGCGGGAGAAGCAGATACGCAGTATTTT
TRBV6-2/TRBV6-3	few	TRBJ2-2	TRBD1	CASSYFGQGNTGELFF	TGTGCCAGCAGTTACTTCGGACAGGGTAACACCGGGGAGCTGTTTTTT
TRBV5-4	NA	TRBJ2-2	TRBD2	CASSLELAGASSGELFF	TGTGCCAGCAGCTTGGAATTAGCGGGAGCTAGCTCCGGGGAGCTGTTTTTT
TRBV3-1/TRBV3-2	NA	TRBJ2-7	TRBD2	CASSQASGSSYEQYF	TGTGCCAGCAGCCAAGCTAGCGGGAGCTCCTACGAGCAGTACTTC
TRBV27	few	TRBJ1-2	TRBD1	CASSPGQGVNYGYTF	TGTGCCAGCAGCCCTGGACAGGGTGTTAACTATGGCTACACCTTC
TRBV19	NA	TRBJ2-7	TRBD2	CASSGTRDYLYEQYF	TGTGCCAGTAGTGGCACCCGGGACTACCTCTACGAGCAGTACTTC
TRBV12-1	once	TRBJ2-7	NA	CASSPIRGFSYEQYF	TGTGCCAGCAGCCCAATCAGGGGATTCTCCTACGAGCAGTACTTC
TRBV18	NA	TRBJ1-2	NA	CASSPSVSYYGYTF	TGTGCCAGCTCTCCATCGGTATCTTATTATGGCTACACCTTC
TRBV24-1	NA	TRBJ2-1	TRBD1	CATSGLGQGPNEQFF	TGTGCCACCAGTGGCTTGGGACAGGGCCCAAATGAGCAGTTCTTC
TRBV9	NA	TRBJ2-5	TRBD2	CASSPFAGGQETQYF	TGTGCCAGCAGCCCCTTTGCGGGAGGGCAAGAGACCCAGTACTTC
TRBV10-3	NA	TRBJ2-2	NA	CAISLTSGTRNTGELFF	TGTGCCATCAGTTTAACTTCCGGGACACGTAACACCGGGGAGCTGTTTTTT
TRBV28	NA	TRBJ2-3	TRBD1	CASSPTRTGWADTQYF	TGTGCCAGCAGTCCAACACGGACAGGGTGGGCAGATACGCAGTATTTT
TRBV2	NA	TRBJ1-1	TRBD1	CASRDRLFTEAFF	TGTGCCAGCAGGGACAGGTTATTCACTGAAGCTTTCTTT
TRBV7-7	NA	TRBJ2-2	TRBD1	CASSSGTGNSGELFF	TGTGCTAGCAGCTCCGGGACAGGGAATTCCGGGGAGCTGTTTTTT
TRBV27	NA	TRBJ2-7	NA	CASGVRGNEQYF	TGTGCCAGCGGAGTCAGGGGCAACGAGCAGTACTTC
TRBV6-1	once	TRBJ1-6	TRBD1	CASSEGVQGSSVPLHF	TGTGCCAGCAGTGAAGGTGTACAGGGGTCATCGGTACCCCTCCACTTT
TRBV7-9	NA	TRBJ2-7	NA	CASSLGGQGFHEQYF	TGTGCCAGCAGCTTAGGAGGACAAGGCTTCCACGAGCAGTACTTC
TRBV10-3	NA	TRBJ2-7	NA	CAISEPAGPSSYEQYF	TGTGCCATCAGTGAACCCGCGGGACCGAGCTCCTACGAGCAGTACTTC
TRBV21-1	NA	TRBJ2-7	NA	CASSNIRLLTGYEQYF	TGTGCCAGCAGCAATATTCGACTCCTGACGGGCTACGAGCAGTACTTC
TRBV7-9	NA	TRBJ2-7	TRBD1	CASSLSGQGPYEQYF	TGTGCCAGCAGCTTATCCGGACAGGGCCCCTACGAGCAGTACTTC
TRBV11-2	NA	TRBJ2-1	TRBD2	CASSLSYQLAGYNEQFF	TGTGCCAGCAGCTTATCCTACCAACTAGCGGGGTACAATGAGCAGTTCTTC
TRBV25-1	NA	TRBJ2-7	TRBD2	CASSESGGSARDYEQYF	TGTGCCAGCAGTGAATCGGGGGGGTCCGCAAGGGACTACGAGCAGTACTTC
TRBV7-9	NA	TRBJ1-5	NA	CASSLGGMRQPQHF	TGTGCCAGCAGCTTAGGAGGGATGAGACAGCCCCAGCATTTT
TRBV5-1	NA	TRBJ2-6	NA	CASSGTPGSGANVLTF	TGCGCCAGCTCCGGGACTCCGGGCTCTGGGGCCAACGTCCTGACTTTC
TRBV28	NA	TRBJ1-2	TRBD1	CASSLSTQGASGYTF	TGTGCCAGCAGTTTATCGACGCAGGGGGCGTCTGGCTACACCTTC
TRBV12-3/TRBV12-4	NA	TRBJ1-2	NA	CASTSRTAYGYTF	TGTGCCAGCACCTCCAGGACAGCGTATGGCTACACCTTC
TRBV28	NA	TRBJ1-2	NA	CASSFRGNGYTF	TGTGCCAGCAGTTTTCGGGGGAATGGCTACACCTTC
TRBV6-5	NA	TRBJ1-1	NA	CASRSRSEGTEAFF	TGTGCCAGCAGGTCGAGGAGCGAGGGCACTGAAGCTTTCTTT
TRBV13	NA	TRBJ2-7	NA	CASSAWGSPYEQYF	TGTGCCAGCAGCGCCTGGGGCTCGCCCTACGAGCAGTACTTC
TRBV7-8	NA	TRBJ2-7	TRBD2	CASSLNGGSGEQYF	TGTGCCAGCAGCTTAAACGGGGGGTCGGGGGAGCAGTACTTC
TRBV2	NA	TRBJ1-3	TRBD1	CASSVPTGVGNTIYF	TGTGCCAGCAGCGTCCCGACAGGGGTTGGAAACACCATATATTTT
TRBV7-9	NA	TRBJ2-1	NA	CASNSGGPPGEQFF	TGTGCCAGCAATTCAGGGGGGCCTCCGGGTGAGCAGTTCTTC
TRBV3-1/TRBV3-2	NA	TRBJ1-2	NA	CASSQGLQGYGYTF	TGTGCCAGCAGCCAAGGTTTGCAGGGATATGGCTACACCTTC
TRBV10-1	NA	TRBJ2-6	NA	CASSVLRWQRGAGANVLTF	TGCGCCAGCAGTGTCCTCAGGTGGCAACGGGGTGCTGGGGCCAACGTCCTGACTTTC
TRBV19	NA	TRBJ1-4	TRBD1	CASTPGQGASTNEKLFF	TGTGCCAGTACCCCGGGACAGGGGGCGTCAACTAATGAAAAACTGTTTTTT